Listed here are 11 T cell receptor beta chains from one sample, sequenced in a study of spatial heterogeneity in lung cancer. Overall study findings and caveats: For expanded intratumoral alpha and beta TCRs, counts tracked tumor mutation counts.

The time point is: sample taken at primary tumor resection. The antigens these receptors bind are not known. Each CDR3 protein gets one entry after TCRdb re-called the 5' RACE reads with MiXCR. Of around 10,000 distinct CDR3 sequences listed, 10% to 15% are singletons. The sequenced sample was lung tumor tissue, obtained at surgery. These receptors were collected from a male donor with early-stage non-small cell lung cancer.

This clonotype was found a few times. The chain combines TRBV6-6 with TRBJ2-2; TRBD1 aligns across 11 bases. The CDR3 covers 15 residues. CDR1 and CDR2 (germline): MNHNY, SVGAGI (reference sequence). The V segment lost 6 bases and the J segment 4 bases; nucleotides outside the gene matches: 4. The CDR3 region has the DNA TGTGCCAGCAGCCGCGGGACAGGGGGCACCGGGGAGCTGTTTTTT. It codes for CASSRGTGGTGELFF.

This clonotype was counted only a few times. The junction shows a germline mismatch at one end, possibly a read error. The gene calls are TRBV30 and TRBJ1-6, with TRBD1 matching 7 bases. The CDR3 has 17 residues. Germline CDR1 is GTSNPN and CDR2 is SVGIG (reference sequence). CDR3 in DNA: TGTGCCTGGAGTGTGGGAGGGGGCGGCTCCTATGATTCACCCCTCCACTTT. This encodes CAWSVGGGGSYDSPLHF.

The CDR3 region is CASSLGATPTRYEQYF. The DNA for the CDR3 is TGTGCCAGCAGCTTGGGGGCGACACCGACCCGCTACGAGCAGTACTTC. The rearrangement uses TRBV5-6 and TRBJ2-7; D unresolved. In germline, CDR1 is SGHDT, CDR2 YYEEEE. There are 16 residues in the CDR3. V was clipped by 0 bases and J by 3 bases, with 16 bases between them.

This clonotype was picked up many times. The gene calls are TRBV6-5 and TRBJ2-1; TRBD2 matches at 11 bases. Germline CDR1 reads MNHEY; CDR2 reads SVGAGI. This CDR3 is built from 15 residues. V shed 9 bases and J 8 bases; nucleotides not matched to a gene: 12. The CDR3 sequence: CASRSGGASEDEQFF. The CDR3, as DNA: TGTGCCAGTCGTAGCGGGGGGGCGAGCGAGGATGAGCAGTTCTTC.

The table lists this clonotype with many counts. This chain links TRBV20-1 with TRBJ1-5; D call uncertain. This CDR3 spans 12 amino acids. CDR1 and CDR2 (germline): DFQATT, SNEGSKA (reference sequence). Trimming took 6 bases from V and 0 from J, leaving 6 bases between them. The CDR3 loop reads CSAQYSNQPQHF. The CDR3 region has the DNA TGCAGTGCCCAATATAGCAATCAGCCCCAGCATTTT.

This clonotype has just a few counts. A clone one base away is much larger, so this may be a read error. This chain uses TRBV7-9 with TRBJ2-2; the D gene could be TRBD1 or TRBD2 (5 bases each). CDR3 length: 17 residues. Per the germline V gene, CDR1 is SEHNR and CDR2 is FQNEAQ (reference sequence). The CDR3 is CASSLAEVYIGTGVLFF. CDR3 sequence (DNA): TGTGCCAGCAGCTTAGCCGAGGTATACATTGGGACCGGGGTGCTGTTTTTT.

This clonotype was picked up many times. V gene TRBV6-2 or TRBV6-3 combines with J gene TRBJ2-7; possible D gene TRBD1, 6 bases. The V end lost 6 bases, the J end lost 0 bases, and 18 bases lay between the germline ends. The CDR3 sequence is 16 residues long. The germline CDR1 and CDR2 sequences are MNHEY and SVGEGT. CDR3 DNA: TGTGCCAGCAGCCGTGGCCTTTCAGGGGCCTCCTACGAGCAGTACTTC. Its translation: CASSRGLSGASYEQYF.

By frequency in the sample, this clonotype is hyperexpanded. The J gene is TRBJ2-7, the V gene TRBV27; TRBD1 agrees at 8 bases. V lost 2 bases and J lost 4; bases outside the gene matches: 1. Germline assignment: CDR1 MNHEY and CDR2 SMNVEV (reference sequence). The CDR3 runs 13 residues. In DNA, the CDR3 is TGTGCCAGCAGTTTAAACAGGGGGTACGAGCAGTACTTC. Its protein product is CASSLNRGYEQYF.

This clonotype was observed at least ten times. CDR3 protein: CSVERRVNYGYTF. The CDR3 bases are TGCAGCGTTGAAAGGAGGGTGAACTATGGCTACACCTTC. V and J are TRBV29-1 and TRBJ1-2; no clear D. This CDR3 is built from 13 residues. Germline V gives CDR1 SQVTM, CDR2 ANQGSEA. The V end was cut by 2 bases, the J end by 2 bases, with 9 bases between.

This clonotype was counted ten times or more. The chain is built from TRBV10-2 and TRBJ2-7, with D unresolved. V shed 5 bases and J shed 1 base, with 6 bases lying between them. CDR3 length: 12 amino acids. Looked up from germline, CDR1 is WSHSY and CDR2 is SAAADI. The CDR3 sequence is CASSSSSYEQYF. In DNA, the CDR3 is TGCGCCAGCAGTTCCTCGTCCTACGAGCAGTACTTC.

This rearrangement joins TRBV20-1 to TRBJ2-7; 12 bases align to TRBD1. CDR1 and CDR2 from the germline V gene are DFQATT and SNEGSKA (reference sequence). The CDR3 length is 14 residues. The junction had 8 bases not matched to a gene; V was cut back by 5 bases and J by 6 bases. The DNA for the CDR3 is TGCAGTGCTGGGGGGACAGGGGGCGTGAGCGAGCAGTACTTC. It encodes CSAGGTGGVSEQYF.